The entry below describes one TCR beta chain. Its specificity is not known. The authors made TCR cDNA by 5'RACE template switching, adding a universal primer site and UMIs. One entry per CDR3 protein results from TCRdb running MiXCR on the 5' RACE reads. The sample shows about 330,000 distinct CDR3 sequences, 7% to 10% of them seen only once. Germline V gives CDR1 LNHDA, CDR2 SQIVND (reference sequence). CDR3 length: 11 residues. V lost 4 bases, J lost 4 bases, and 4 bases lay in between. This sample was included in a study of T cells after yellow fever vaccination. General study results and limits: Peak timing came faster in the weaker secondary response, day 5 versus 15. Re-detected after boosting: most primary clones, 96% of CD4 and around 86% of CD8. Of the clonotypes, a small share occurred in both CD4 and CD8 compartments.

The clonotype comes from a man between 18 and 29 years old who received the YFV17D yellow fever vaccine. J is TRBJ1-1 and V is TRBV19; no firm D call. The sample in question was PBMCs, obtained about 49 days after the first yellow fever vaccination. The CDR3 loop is CASSKLTEAFF. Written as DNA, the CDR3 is TGTGCCAGTAGTAAACTCACTGAAGCTTTCTTT.